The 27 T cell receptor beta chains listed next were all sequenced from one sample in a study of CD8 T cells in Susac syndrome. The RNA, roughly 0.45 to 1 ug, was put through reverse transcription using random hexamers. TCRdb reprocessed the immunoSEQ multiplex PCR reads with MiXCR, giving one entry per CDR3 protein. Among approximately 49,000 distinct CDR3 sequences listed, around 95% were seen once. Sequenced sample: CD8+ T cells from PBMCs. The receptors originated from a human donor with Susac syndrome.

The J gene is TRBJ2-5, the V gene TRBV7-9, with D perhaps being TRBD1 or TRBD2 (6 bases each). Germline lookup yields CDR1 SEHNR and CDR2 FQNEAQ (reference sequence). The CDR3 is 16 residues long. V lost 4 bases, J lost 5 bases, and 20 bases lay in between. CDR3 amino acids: CASSSRVGGRRETQYF. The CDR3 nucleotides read TGTGCCAGCAGCTCCCGTGTGGGGGGCCGGAGGGAGACCCAGTACTTC.

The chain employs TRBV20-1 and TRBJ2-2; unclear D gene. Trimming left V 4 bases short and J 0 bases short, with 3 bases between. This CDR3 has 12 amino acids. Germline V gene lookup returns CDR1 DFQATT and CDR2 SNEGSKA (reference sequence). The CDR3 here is CSANTNTGELFF. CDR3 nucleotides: TGCAGTGCTAACACGAACACCGGGGAGCTGTTTTTT.

The CDR3 protein is CSAQKPTASSYNSPLHF. In nucleotides, the CDR3 is TGCAGTGCCCAAAAACCGACGGCTAGCTCCTATAATTCACCCCTCCACTTT. The chain joins TRBV20-1 to TRBJ1-6; D gene unclear. From germline, CDR1 is DFQATT and CDR2 SNEGSKA (reference sequence). The CDR3 length is 17 residues. V lost 6 bases, J lost 0 bases, and 18 bases lay in between.

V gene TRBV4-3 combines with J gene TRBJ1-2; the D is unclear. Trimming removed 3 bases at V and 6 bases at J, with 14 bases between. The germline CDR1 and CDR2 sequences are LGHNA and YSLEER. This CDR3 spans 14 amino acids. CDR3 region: CASSHWGGSDGYTF. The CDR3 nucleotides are TGCGCCAGCAGCCATTGGGGAGGATCCGATGGCTACACCTTC.

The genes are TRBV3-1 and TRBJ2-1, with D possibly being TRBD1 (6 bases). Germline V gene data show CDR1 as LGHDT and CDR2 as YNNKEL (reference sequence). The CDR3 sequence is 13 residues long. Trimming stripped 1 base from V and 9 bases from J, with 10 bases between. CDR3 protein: CASSQGGGAEQFF. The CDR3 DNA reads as TGTGCCAGCAGCCAAGGAGGGGGTGCTGAGCAGTTCTTC.

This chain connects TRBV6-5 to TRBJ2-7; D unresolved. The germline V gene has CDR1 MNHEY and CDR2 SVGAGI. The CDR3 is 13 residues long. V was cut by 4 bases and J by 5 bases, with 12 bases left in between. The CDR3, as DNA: TGTGCCAGCAGTTCTGGCGCGAAGAACGAGCAGTACTTC. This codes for CASSSGAKNEQYF.

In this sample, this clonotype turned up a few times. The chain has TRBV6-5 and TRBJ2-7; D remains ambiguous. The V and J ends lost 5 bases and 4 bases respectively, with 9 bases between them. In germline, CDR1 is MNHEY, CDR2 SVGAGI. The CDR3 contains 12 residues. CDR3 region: CASSALGYEQYF. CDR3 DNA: TGTGCCAGCAGTGCACTCGGGTACGAGCAGTACTTC.

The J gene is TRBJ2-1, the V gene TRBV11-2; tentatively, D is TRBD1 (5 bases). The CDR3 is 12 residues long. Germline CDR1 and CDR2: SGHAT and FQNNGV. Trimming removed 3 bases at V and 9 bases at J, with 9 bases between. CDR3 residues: CASSFEGVEQFF. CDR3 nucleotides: TGTGCCAGCAGCTTTGAAGGGGTTGAGCAGTTCTTC.

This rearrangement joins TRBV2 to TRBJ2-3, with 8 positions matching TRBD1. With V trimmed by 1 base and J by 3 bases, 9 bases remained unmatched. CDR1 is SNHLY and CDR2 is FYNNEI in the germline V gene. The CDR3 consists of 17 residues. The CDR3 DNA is TGTGCCAGCAGTGAAGGGGCAGGGGGCGCTTGGACAGATACGCAGTATTTT. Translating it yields CASSEGAGGAWTDTQYF.

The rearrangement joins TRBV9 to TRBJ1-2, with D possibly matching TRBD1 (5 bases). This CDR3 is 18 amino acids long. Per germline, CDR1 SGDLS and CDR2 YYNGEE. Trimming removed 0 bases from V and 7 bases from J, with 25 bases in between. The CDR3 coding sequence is TGTGCCAGCAGCGTAGGCGGGGGACCCCCGCTCGGTGAGTCTGGCTACACCTTC. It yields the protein CASSVGGGPPLGESGYTF.

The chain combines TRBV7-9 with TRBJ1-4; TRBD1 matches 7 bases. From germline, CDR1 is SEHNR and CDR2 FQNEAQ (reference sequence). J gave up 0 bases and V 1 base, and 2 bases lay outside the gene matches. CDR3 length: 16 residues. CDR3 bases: TGTGCCAGCAGCTTAGAAGGGGGCTCAACTAATGAAAAACTGTTTTTT. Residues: CASSLEGGSTNEKLFF. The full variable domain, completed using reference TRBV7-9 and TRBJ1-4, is DTGVSQNPRHKITKRGQNVTFRCDPISEHNRLYWYRQTLGQGPEFLTYFQNEAQLEKSRLLSDRFSAERPKGSFSTLEIQRTEQGDSAMYLCASSLEGGSTNEKLFFGSGTQLSVL.

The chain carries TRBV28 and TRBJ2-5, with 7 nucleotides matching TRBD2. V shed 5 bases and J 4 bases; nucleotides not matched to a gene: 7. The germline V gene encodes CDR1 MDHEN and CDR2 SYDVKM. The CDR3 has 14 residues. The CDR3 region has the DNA TGTGCCAGCAGTAGGCAGCGGGGACGAGAGACCCAGTACTTC. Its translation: CASSRQRGRETQYF.

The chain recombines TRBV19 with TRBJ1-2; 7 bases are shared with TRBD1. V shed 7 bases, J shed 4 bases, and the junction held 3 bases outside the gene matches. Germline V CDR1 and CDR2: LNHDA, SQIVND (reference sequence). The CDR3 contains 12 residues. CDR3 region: CASMRDSYGYTF. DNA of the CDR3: TGTGCCAGTATGAGGGACAGCTATGGCTACACCTTC.

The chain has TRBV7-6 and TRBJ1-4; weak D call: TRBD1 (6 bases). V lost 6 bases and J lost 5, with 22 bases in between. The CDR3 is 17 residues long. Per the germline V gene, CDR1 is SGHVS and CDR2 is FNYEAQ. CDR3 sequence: CASSPKGGGAENEKLFF. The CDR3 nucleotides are TGTGCCAGCAGTCCAAAAGGAGGGGGGGCAGAGAATGAAAAACTGTTTTTT.

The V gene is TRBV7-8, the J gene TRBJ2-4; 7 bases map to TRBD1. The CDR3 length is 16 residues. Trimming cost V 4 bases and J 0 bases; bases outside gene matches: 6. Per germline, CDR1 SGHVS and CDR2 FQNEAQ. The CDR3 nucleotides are TGTGCCAGCAGCTCGAGACAGGGTGAAGCCAAAAACATTCAGTACTTC. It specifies CASSSRQGEAKNIQYF.

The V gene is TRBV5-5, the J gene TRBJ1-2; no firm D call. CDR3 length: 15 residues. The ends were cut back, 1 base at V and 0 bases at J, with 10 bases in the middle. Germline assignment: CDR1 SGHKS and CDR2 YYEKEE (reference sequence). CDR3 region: CASSLSAESNYGYTF. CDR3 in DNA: TGTGCCAGCAGCTTGTCGGCAGAGTCTAACTATGGCTACACCTTC.

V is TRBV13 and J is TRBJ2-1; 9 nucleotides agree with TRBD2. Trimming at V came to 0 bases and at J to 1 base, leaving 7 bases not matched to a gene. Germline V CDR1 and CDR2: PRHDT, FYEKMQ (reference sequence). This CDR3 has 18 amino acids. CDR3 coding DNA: TGTGCCAGCAGCTTAGGCCGGAGAGCGGGGGGATCCTACAATGAGCAGTTCTTC. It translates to CASSLGRRAGGSYNEQFF.

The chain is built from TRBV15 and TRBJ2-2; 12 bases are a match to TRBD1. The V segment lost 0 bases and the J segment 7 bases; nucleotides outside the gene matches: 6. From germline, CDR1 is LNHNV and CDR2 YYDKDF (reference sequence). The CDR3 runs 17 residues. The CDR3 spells CATSRDPGQGASGELFF. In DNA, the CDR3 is TGTGCCACCAGCAGAGATCCGGGACAGGGGGCGAGCGGGGAGCTGTTTTTT.

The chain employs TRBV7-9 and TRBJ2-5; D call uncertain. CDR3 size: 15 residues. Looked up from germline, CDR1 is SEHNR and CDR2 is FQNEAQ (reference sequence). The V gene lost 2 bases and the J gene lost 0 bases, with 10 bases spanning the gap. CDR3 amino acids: CASSLRRANQETQYF. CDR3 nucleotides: TGTGCCAGCAGCTTAAGACGGGCGAACCAAGAGACCCAGTACTTC. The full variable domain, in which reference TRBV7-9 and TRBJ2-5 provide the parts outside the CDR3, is DTGVSQNPRHKITKRGQNVTFRCDPISEHNRLYWYRQTLGQGPEFLTYFQNEAQLEKSRLLSDRFSAERPKGSFSTLEIQRTEQGDSAMYLCASSLRRANQETQYFGPGTRLLVL.

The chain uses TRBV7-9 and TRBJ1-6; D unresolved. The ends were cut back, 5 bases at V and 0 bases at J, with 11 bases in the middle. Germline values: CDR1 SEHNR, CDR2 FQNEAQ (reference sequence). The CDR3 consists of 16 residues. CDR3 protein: CASSPYTSSYNSPLHF. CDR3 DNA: TGTGCCAGCAGCCCCTACACGAGCTCCTATAATTCACCCCTCCACTTT.

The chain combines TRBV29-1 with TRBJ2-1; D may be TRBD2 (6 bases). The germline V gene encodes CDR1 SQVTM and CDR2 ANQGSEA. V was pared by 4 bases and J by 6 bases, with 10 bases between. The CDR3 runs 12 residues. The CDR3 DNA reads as TGCAGCGTTGGAACCGGGGGCAATGAGCAGTTCTTC. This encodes CSVGTGGNEQFF.

The CDR3 loop reads CSARPWFSYVTRGPQETQYF. DNA for the CDR3: TGCAGTGCTAGGCCTTGGTTTTCTTACGTAACCCGGGGCCCCCAAGAGACCCAGTACTTC. The chain is built from TRBV20-1 and TRBJ2-5; D assignment may be TRBD1 or TRBD2 (5 bases each). Germline CDR1 reads DFQATT; CDR2 reads SNEGSKA (reference sequence). Trimming stripped 3 bases from V and 1 base from J, with 30 bases between. CDR3 length: 20 amino acids.

CDR3 region: CAWSAANTEAFF. The CDR3 DNA reads as TGTGCCTGGTCGGCCGCGAACACTGAAGCTTTCTTT. This chain connects TRBV30 to TRBJ1-1, with D hard to call. Trimming took 5 bases from V and 1 from J, leaving 8 bases between them. CDR3 length: 12 amino acids. Germline CDR1 reads GTSNPN; CDR2 reads SVGIG (reference sequence).

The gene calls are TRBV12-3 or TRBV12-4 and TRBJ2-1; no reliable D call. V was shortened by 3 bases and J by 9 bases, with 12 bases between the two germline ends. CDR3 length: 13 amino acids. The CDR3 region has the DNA TGTGCCAGCAGTTTTGCCCCAATGAGTGAGCAGTTCTTC. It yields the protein CASSFAPMSEQFF.

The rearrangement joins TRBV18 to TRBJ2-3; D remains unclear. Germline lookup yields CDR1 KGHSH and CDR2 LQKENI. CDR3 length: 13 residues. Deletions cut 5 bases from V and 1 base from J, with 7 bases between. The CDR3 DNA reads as TGTGCCAGCTCAACAACTGGCACAGATACGCAGTATTTT. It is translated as CASSTTGTDTQYF.

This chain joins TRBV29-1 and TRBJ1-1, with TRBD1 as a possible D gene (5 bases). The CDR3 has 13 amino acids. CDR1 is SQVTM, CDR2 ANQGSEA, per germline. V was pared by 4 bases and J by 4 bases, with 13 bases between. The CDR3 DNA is TGCAGCGTTGCCGGGGGTGGGACCACTGAAGCTTTCTTT. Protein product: CSVAGGGTTEAFF.

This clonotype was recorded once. CDR3 sequence (DNA): TGTGCCAGCAGCAACCGGGACGGGTACTACGAGCAGTACTTC. Translating it yields CASSNRDGYYEQYF. The chain has TRBV13 and TRBJ2-7; TRBD1 or TRBD2 may be the D gene (5 bases each). In germline, CDR1 is PRHDT, CDR2 FYEKMQ (reference sequence). The V end lost 5 bases, the J end lost 3 bases, and 14 bases lay between the germline ends. The CDR3 totals 14 residues.